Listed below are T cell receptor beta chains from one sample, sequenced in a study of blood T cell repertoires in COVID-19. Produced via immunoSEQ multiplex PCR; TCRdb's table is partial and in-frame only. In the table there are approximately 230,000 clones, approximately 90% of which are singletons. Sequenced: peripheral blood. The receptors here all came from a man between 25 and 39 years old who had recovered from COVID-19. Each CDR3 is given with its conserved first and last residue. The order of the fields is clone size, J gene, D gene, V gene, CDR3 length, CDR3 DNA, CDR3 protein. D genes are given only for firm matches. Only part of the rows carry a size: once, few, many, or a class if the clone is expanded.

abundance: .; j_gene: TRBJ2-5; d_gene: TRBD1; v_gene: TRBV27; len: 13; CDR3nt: TGTGCCACCCTCCGGGACAGGGAAGAGACCCAGTACTTC; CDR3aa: CATLRDREETQYF
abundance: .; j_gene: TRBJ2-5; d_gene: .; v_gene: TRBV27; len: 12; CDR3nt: TGTGCCAGCGTGGCCGGGCAAGAGACCCAGTACTTC; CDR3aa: CASVAGQETQYF
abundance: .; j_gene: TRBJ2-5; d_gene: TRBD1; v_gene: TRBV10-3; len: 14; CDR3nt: TGTGCCACAACTTCGACAGGGATCTCGGAGACCCAGTACTTC; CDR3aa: CATTSTGISETQYF
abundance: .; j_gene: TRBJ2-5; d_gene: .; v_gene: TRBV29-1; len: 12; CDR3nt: TGCAGCACCGGGACAAGCCAAGAGACCCAGTACTTC; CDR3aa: CSTGTSQETQYF
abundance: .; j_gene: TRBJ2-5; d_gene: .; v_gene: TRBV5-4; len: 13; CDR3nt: TGTGCCAGCAGCTTGGGTACAGGAGAGACCCAGTACTTC; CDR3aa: CASSLGTGETQYF
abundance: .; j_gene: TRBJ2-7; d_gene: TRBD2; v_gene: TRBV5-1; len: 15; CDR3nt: TGCGCCAGCAGCTACGGCATGGGACTAGCGCGAGAGCAGTACTTC; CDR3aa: CASSYGMGLAREQYF
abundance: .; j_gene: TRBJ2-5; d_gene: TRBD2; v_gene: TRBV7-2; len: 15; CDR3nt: TGTGCCAGCAGCCCCCGAGCGGGGGGGCGGGAGACCCAGTACTTC; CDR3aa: CASSPRAGGRETQYF
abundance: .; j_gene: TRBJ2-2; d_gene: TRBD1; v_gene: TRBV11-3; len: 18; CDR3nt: TGTGCCAGCAGCTTAGATCTCCTAGGACAGGGCAACACCGGGGAGCTGTTTTTT; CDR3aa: CASSLDLLGQGNTGELFF
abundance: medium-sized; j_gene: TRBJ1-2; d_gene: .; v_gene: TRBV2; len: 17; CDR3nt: TGTGCCAGCAGTGAAGCTGGAGGAGACACGGAGCCGTATGGCTACACCTTC; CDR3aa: CASSEAGGDTEPYGYTF
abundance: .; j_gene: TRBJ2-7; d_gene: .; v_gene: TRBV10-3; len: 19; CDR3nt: TGTGCCATCAGTGAGTCAACTTGGCCAGGGCAGTATTTGAACTACGAGCAGTACTTC; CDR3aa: CAISESTWPGQYLNYEQYF
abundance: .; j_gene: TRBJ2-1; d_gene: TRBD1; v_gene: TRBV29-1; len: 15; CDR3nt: TGCAGCGTTGTTCGGCGGGACAGGTTAGACAATGAGCAGTTCTTC; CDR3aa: CSVVRRDRLDNEQFF
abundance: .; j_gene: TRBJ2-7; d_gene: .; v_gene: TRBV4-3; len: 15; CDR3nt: TGCGCCAGCAGCCAAGCTGGGTCACAGGCTGGCGAGCAGTACTTC; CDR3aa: CASSQAGSQAGEQYF
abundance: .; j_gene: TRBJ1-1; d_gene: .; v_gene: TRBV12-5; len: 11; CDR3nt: TGTGCTAGCCGGGGTAACACTGAAGCTTTCTTT; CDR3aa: CASRGNTEAFF
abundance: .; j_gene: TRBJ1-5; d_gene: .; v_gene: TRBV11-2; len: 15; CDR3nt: TGTGCCAGCAGCCGGACCCAGGGTGTCGGTCAGCCCCAGCATTTT; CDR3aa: CASSRTQGVGQPQHF
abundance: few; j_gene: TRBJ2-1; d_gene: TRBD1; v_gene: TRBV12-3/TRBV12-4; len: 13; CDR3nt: TGTGCCAGCAGTCAGACAGGGGTGAGTGAGCAGTTCTTC; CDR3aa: CASSQTGVSEQFF
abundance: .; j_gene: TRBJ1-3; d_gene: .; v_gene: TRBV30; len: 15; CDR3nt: TGTGCCTGCATCTCGGAGATAACATCTGGAAACACCATATATTTT; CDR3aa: CACISEITSGNTIYF
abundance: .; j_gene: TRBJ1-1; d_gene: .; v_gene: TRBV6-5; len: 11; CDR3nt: TGTGCCAGCACCTTATCTTCCGCGCTGCTCTTT; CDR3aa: CASTLSSALLF
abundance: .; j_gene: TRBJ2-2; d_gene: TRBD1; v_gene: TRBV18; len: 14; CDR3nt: TGTGCCAGCTCACCAAACAGGGGTACCGGGGAGCTGTTTTTT; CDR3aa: CASSPNRGTGELFF
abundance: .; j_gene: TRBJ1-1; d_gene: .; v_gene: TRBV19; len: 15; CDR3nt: TGTGCCAGTAGTGCGAAATCCGGGAGTCTCAACAAAGCTTTCTTT; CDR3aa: CASSAKSGSLNKAFF
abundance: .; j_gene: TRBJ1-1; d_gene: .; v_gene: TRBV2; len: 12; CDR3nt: TGTGCCAGTAAACCCGGGGGGACTGAAGCTTTCTTT; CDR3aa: CASKPGGTEAFF
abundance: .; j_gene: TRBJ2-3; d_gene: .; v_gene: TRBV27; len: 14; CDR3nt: TGTGCCAGCAGTCGCCCAGGGGTCACAGATACGCAGTATTTT; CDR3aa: CASSRPGVTDTQYF
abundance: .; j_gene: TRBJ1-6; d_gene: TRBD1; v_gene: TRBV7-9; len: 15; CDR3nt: TGTGCCAGCAGCCCGTGGGGACAGGGGGTATCACCCCTCCACTTT; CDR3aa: CASSPWGQGVSPLHF
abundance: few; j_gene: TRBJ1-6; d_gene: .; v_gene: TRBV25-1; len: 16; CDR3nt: TGTGCCAGCAGTAGCGACAGAAAACCCAATAATTCACCCCTCCACTTT; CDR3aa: CASSSDRKPNNSPLHF
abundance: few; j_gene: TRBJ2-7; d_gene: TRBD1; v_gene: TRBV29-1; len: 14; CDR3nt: TGCAGCATCCTATCGTGGCAGGGGGTTCACGAGCAGTACTTC; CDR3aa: CSILSWQGVHEQYF
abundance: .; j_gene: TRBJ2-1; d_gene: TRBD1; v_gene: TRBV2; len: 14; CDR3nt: TGTGCCAGCAAAGGACAGGTTATCTACAATGAGCAGTTCTTC; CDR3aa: CASKGQVIYNEQFF
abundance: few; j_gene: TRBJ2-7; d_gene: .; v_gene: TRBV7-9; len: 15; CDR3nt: TGTGCCAGCAGCCACCAGGGGACCTACTCCTACGAGCAGTACTTC; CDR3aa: CASSHQGTYSYEQYF
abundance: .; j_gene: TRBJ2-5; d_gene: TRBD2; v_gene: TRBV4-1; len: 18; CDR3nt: TGCGCCAGCAGCCCTAGCGGGGGGGCCTATCTGGGTGGCGAGACCCAGTACTTC; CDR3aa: CASSPSGGAYLGGETQYF
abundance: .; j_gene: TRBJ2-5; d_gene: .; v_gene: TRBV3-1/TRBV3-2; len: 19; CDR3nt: TGTGCCAGCAGCCAAGATCTTCCGGGTTTCGGTGGATACCGAGGGACCCAGTACTTC; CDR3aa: CASSQDLPGFGGYRGTQYF
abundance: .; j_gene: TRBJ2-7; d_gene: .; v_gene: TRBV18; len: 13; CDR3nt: TGTGCCAGCTCACCCAACAGGGCCTACGAGCAGTACTTC; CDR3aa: CASSPNRAYEQYF
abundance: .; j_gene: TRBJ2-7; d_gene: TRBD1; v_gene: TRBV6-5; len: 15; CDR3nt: TGTGCCAGCAGTTACTCAATGGGACAGATCTACGAGCAGTACTTC; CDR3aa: CASSYSMGQIYEQYF
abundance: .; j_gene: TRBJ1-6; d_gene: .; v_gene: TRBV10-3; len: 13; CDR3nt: TGTGCCATCAGTGGGGTCGACAGCACGCCCCTCCACTTT; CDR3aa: CAISGVDSTPLHF
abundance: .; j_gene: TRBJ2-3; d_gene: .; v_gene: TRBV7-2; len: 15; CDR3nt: TGTGCCAGCAGCTTTAGGCTAGCGCCCACAGATACGCAGTATTTT; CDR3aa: CASSFRLAPTDTQYF
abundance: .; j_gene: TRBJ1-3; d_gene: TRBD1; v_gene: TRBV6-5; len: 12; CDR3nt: TGTGCCACCCGGACAGGGACGAACACCATATATTTT; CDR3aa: CATRTGTNTIYF
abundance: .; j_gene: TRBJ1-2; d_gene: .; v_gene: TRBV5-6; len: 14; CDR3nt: TGTGCCAGCAGCTTGGCCCCAGGGAACTATGGCTACACCTTC; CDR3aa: CASSLAPGNYGYTF
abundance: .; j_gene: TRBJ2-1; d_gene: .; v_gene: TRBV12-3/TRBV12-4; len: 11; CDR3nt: TGTGCCAGCAGTCAACAGGATTGGCAGTTCTTC; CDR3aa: CASSQQDWQFF
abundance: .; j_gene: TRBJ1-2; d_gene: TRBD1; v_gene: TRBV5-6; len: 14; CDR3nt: TGTGCCAGCAGCTTAATACAGGGGAACTATGGCTACACCTTC; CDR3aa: CASSLIQGNYGYTF
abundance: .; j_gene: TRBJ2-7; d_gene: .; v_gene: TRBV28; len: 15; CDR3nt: TGTGCCAGCAGTTCCTCCCAGTGGGGGGCCTACGAGCAGTACTTC; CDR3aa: CASSSSQWGAYEQYF
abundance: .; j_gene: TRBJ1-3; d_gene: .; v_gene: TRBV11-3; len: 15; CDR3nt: TGTGCCAGCAGCCTAGGACGGGGCTCTGGAAACACCATATATTTT; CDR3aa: CASSLGRGSGNTIYF
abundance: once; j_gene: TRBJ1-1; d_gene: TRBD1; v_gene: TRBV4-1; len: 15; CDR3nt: TGCGCCAGCAGCCATACCGGGACAGGGGACACTGAAGCTTTCTTT; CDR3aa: CASSHTGTGDTEAFF
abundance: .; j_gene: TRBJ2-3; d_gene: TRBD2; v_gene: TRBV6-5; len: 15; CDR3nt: TGTGCCAGCAGTTACGAGGCGGGGGGAGCCTACACGCAGTATTTT; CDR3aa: CASSYEAGGAYTQYF
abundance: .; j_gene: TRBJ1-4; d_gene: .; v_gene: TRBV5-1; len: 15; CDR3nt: TGCGCCAGCAGTCGTGGGTTAGAGGCTCGCGAAAAACTGTTTTTT; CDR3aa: CASSRGLEAREKLFF
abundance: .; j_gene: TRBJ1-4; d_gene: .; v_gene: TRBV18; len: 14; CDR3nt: TGTGCCAGCTCACCATCGCAGCGTAATGAAAAACTGTTTTTT; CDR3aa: CASSPSQRNEKLFF
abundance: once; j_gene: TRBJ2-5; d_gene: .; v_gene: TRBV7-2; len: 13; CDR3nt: TGTGCCAGCAGCCCCGGGATTCATACGACCCAGTACTTC; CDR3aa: CASSPGIHTTQYF
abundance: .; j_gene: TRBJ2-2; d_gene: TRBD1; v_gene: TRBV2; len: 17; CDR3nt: TGTGCCAGCAGTGTTCCCCAGACAGGGAAGATCACCGGGGAGCTGTTTTTT; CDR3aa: CASSVPQTGKITGELFF
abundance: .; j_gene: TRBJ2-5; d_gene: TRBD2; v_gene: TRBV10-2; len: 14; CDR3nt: TGCGCCAGCCGTACTAGCGGGGGGTCAGAGACCCAGTACTTC; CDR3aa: CASRTSGGSETQYF
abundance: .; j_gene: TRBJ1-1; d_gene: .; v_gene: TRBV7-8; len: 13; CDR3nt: TGTGCCAGCAGCACTGGTAGGAACACTGAAGCTTTCTTT; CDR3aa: CASSTGRNTEAFF
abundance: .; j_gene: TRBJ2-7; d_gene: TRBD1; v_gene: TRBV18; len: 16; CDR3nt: TGTGCCAGCTCACCACCGGGGACAGGGCCCGCCTACGAGCAGTACTTC; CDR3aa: CASSPPGTGPAYEQYF
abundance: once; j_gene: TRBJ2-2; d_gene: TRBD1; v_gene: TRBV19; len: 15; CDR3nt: TGTGCCACCAAGGGCCGGACAGGGTGGGACGGGGAGCTGTTTTTT; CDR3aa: CATKGRTGWDGELFF
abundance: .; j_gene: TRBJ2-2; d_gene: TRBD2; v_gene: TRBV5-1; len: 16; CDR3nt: TGCGCCAGCACCTCAGGACTAGCGGCGAACACCGGGGAGCTGTTTTTT; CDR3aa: CASTSGLAANTGELFF
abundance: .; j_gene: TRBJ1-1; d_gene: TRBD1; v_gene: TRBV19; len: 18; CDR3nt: TGTGCCAGTAGCAAAAAACCGGGACAGGGGGCGCAGAACACTGAAGCTTTCTTT; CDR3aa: CASSKKPGQGAQNTEAFF
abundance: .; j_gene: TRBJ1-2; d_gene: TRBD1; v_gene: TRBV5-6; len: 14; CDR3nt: TGTGCCAGCAGCCCGGACAGGTACCTCAATGGCTACACCTTC; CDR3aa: CASSPDRYLNGYTF
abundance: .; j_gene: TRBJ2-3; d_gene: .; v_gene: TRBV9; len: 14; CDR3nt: TGTGCCAGCAGCCCTGGGGGGGGCCCAGATACGCAGTATTTT; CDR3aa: CASSPGGGPDTQYF
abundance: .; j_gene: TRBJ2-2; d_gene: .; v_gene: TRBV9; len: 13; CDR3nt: TGTGCCAGCAGCGTAGTCTCCACCGGGGAGCTGTTTTTT; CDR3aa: CASSVVSTGELFF
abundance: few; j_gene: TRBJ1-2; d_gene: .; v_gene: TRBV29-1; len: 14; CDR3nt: TGCAGCGTTGAAGATCTGAACCGGAGACATGGCTACACCTTC; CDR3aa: CSVEDLNRRHGYTF
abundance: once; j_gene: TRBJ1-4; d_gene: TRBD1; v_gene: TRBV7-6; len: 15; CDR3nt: TGTGCCAGCAGCTTAGCGGGACAGATTAATGAAAAACTGTTTTTT; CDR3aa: CASSLAGQINEKLFF
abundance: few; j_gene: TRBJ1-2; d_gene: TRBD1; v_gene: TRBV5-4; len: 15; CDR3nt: TGTGCCAGCAGTACCCCGGGACAGGGGAACTATGGCTACACCTTC; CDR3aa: CASSTPGQGNYGYTF
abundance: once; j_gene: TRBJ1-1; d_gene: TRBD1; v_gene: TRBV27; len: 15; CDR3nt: TGTGCCAGCAGTCCCCGGGACAGAGGAAACACTGAAGCTTTCTTT; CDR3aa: CASSPRDRGNTEAFF
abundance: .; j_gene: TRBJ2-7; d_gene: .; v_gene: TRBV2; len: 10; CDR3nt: TGTGCCAGCATCGGGTACGAGCAGTACTTC; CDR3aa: CASIGYEQYF
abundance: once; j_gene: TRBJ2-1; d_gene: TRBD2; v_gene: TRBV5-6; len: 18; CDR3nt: TGTGCCAGCAGCTTGGCGGCTAGCGGGGGCATTACGGGAAATGAGCAGTTCTTC; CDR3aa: CASSLAASGGITGNEQFF
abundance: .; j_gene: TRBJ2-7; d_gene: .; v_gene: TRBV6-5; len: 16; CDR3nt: TGTGCCAGCAGTTACGCCCCGGGAGGGGGCACGTACGAGCAGTACTTC; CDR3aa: CASSYAPGGGTYEQYF